This T cell receptor beta chain originates from a study of post-analysis software for immune sequencing data. Whole-study findings and limits: In multiple sclerosis, normalized Chao1 diversity was significantly below that of controls. The study found TRBV5-6, TRBV5-1 and TRBV20-1 among a few TRBV segments more frequent in patients than controls.

A word on this clonotype: Its cognate antigen is unknown.

V dropped 5 bases and J dropped 7; count of bases not matched to a gene: 13. CDR1 and CDR2 from the germline V gene are SQVTM and ANQGSEA. The CDR3 contains 14 residues. Libraries were made from TCR beta cDNA, and they carried unique molecular identifiers. Via MiXCR, TCRdb re-called the PCR reads, giving one row per CDR3 protein. The table has a few hundred thousand distinct CDR3 sequences, less than 45% seen once; the top ten hold 9.5% to 13%. This clonotype was sampled from a girl aged 10 to 17 with multiple sclerosis. Material: blood. The chain employs TRBV29-1 and TRBJ2-7, with 8 bases matching TRBD2. As DNA, the CDR3 is TGCAGCGTTTCCGGGAGGGCCAGACTCAATGAGCAGTACTTC. Its protein is CSVSGRARLNEQYF.